The 15 T cell receptor beta chains below come from one sample, sequenced in a study of T-cell memory formation after mild COVID-19. TCRdb ran MiXCR on the 5' RACE reads and lists one entry per CDR3 protein. In the table there are approximately 180,000 distinct CDR3 sequences, 16% of which are singletons. Sequencing was performed on PBMCs or a T cell subset sorted from them (not recorded which). The receptors were sampled from an adult woman who had mild COVID-19 (a few samples of this study predate the infection). Cell type and time point are not known.

CDR3 coding DNA: TGCAGTGCGAGCAACAGCTTGAACACTGAAGCTTTCTTT. Its protein is CSASNSLNTEAFF. The chain couples TRBV20-1 to TRBJ1-1; D gene unclear. Deletions cut 6 bases from V and 0 bases from J, with 11 bases between. Germline V lookup: CDR1 DFQATT, CDR2 SNEGSKA (reference sequence). This CDR3 region has 13 residues.

This clonotype was seen more than once but under ten times. This chain joins TRBV12-3 or TRBV12-4 and TRBJ1-2; D is ambiguous. V shed 3 bases and J shed 1 base, with 9 bases lying between them. CDR3 size: 14 residues. In nucleotides, the CDR3 is TGTGCCAGCAGTTTGGCCCAACTTAACTATGGCTACACCTTC. Its translation is CASSLAQLNYGYTF.

Only a few counts were recorded for this clonotype. The rearrangement uses TRBV12-3 or TRBV12-4 and TRBJ1-2; TRBD1 matches 7 bases. Trimming cost V 3 bases and J 5 bases; bases outside gene matches: 12. The CDR3 is 16 residues long. The DNA of the CDR3 is TGTGCCAGCAGTTTCCAAGGGTCAGGGGGAAAATATGGCTACACCTTC. Translating gives CASSFQGSGGKYGYTF.

At least ten counts were recorded for this clonotype. Here the CDR3 reads CASKGQGESGNTIYF. In DNA, the CDR3 is TGTGCCAGCAAAGGGCAAGGGGAAAGTGGAAACACCATATATTTT. The chain couples TRBV7-9 to TRBJ1-3, with D perhaps TRBD1 (5 bases). Germline V lookup: CDR1 SEHNR, CDR2 FQNEAQ (reference sequence). Between the trimmed V and J ends, which lost 7 bases and 3 bases, there was a span of 16 bases. The CDR3 runs to 15 residues.

This clonotype occurred many times. The chain links TRBV5-6 to TRBJ2-7; D is perhaps TRBD1 (6 bases). V lost 4 bases and J lost 3, with 14 bases in between. CDR1 and CDR2 (germline): SGHDT, YYEEEE. This CDR3 region has 14 residues. The CDR3 DNA sequence: TGTGCCAGCAGCGTGCAGGGGCTACTCTACGAGCAGTACTTC. The encoded protein is CASSVQGLLYEQYF.

Many counts were recorded for this clonotype. The chain uses TRBV7-9 and TRBJ2-3; D remains ambiguous. Germline V CDR1 and CDR2: SEHNR, FQNEAQ (reference sequence). Between the trimmed V and J ends, which lost 4 bases and 3 bases, there was a span of 14 bases. CDR3 length equals 15 residues. The chain's CDR3 is CASSSWRSETDTQYF. The CDR3 DNA reads as TGTGCCAGCAGCTCCTGGCGGTCAGAGACAGATACGCAGTATTTT.

In its sample, this clonotype was seen a few times. J is TRBJ2-7 and V is TRBV7-9; D perhaps matches TRBD2 (7 bases). Germline assignment: CDR1 SEHNR and CDR2 FQNEAQ (reference sequence). CDR3 length: 14 residues. V lost 5 bases and J 1 base, leaving 12 bases between the germline ends. The CDR3 DNA follows: TGTGCCAGCAGCCCGGGGGGCAGATCCTACGAGCAGTACTTC. Protein product: CASSPGGRSYEQYF.

This clonotype was counted a few times. The V and J genes are TRBV7-8 and TRBJ2-7; D might be TRBD1 (6 bases). CDR3 length: 15 amino acids. V lost 4 bases to trimming and J lost 0 bases, with 13 bases between them. The germline CDR1 and CDR2 sequences are SGHVS and FQNEAQ. The DNA for the CDR3 is TGTGCCAGCAGCTCGCGGACAGTAGACTCCTACGAGCAGTACTTC. Translation gives CASSSRTVDSYEQYF. The full variable domain, its missing parts supplied by reference TRBV7-8 and TRBJ2-7, is GAGVSQSPRYKVAKRGQDVALRCDPISGHVSLFWYQQALGQGPEFLTYFQNEAQLDKSGLPSDRFFAERPEGSVSTLKIQRTQQEDSAVYLCASSSRTVDSYEQYFGPGTRLTVT.

The J gene is TRBJ1-3, the V gene TRBV4-3; no clear D. The CDR3 runs 16 residues. V was trimmed by 0 bases and J by 2 bases, leaving 11 bases between them. The germline gives CDR1 LGHNA, CDR2 YSLEER. In nucleotides, the CDR3 is TGCGCCAGCAGCCAAGAGGCCTACGGGCCTGGAAACACCATATATTTT. Translating it yields CASSQEAYGPGNTIYF.

This clonotype was seen a few times. The chain employs TRBV24-1 and TRBJ2-1, with 14 bases identical to TRBD2. CDR3 length equals 18 residues. V shed 4 bases, J shed 4 bases, and the junction held 8 bases outside the gene matches. The germline CDR1 and CDR2 sequences are KGHDR and SFDVKD. CDR3 region: CATSDPGTSGSWYNEQFF. In DNA form, the CDR3 reads TGTGCCACCAGTGACCCTGGGACTAGCGGGAGTTGGTACAATGAGCAGTTCTTC.

This clonotype has a handful of counts. This rearrangement joins TRBV2 to TRBJ2-1; 9 bases agree with TRBD2. The V segment lost 6 bases and the J segment 8 bases; nucleotides outside the gene matches: 11. Germline CDR1 is SNHLY and CDR2 is FYNNEI. The CDR3 sequence is 15 residues long. CDR3 loop: CASRTRLAGMDEQFF. In DNA form, the CDR3 reads TGTGCCAGCAGGACTCGGCTAGCGGGGATGGATGAGCAGTTCTTC. The full variable domain, its missing parts supplied by reference TRBV2 and TRBJ2-1, is EPEVTQTPSHQVTQMGQEVILRCVPISNHLYFYWYRQILGQKVEFLVSFYNNEISEKSEIFDDQFSVERPDGSNFTLKIRSTKLEDSAMYFCASRTRLAGMDEQFFGPGTRLTVL.

In this sample, this clonotype turned up a few times. The V call is TRBV12-3 or TRBV12-4, the J call TRBJ2-7, with 8 positions matching TRBD1. Germline trimming cut 7 bases from V and 0 bases from J; bases unmatched to any gene: 8. This CDR3 region has 15 residues. The CDR3 is CASTMDRAGSYEQYF. The CDR3 DNA reads as TGTGCCAGCACGATGGACAGGGCCGGCTCCTACGAGCAGTACTTC.

The gene calls are TRBV7-8 and TRBJ1-1; maybe TRBD1 (6 bases). CDR1 SGHVS and CDR2 FQNEAQ come from the germline V gene. Trimming shortened V by 9 bases and J by 0 bases, and 14 bases separated the two germline ends. There are 14 residues in the CDR3. CDR3 sequence: CASDKGGMNTEAFF. The CDR3 DNA sequence: TGTGCCAGTGATAAGGGGGGTATGAACACTGAAGCTTTCTTT.

There are many counts of this clonotype. At one of its ends the junction is not consistent with the germline gene, which may arise from a read error. CDR3 bases: TGTGCTAGCAGCTTAGCTAGCGGGCCGAGCTCCTACAATGAGCAGTTCTTC. Its protein product is CASSLASGPSSYNEQFF. V is TRBV7-7 and J is TRBJ2-1, with 8 bases matching TRBD2. This CDR3 region has 17 residues. CDR1 is SSHAT and CDR2 is FNYEAQ in the germline V gene (reference sequence).

This clonotype was counted only a few times. This chain connects TRBV3-2 to TRBJ2-2; TRBD2 was called by the table and not checked on the DNA. TRBV3-2 is a listed pseudogene. CDR3 size: 20 residues. In DNA form, the CDR3 reads TGTGCCAGCAGCCACCACCTAGACCCAGATATCTTTCGGAACACCGGGGAGCTGTTTTTT. Translating it yields CASSHHLDPDIFRNTGELFF.